These T cell receptor beta chains were read from a single sample in a study of cytomegalovirus exposure and HLA in healthy donors. Repertoires were generated with immunoSEQ multiplex PCR, while TCRdb's copy carries only in-frame clones and drops some. The sample carries about 130,000 clones, just over 70% recorded once. The sequencing input was PBMCs. The receptors here all came from a woman aged 55-69 years in good health and CMV-seropositive. Each CDR3 is given with its conserved first and last residue. A D gene is named only where the DNA matches it firmly. Not every row has a clone size; where given, it reads once, few, many or a size class.

D,size,V,J,CDR3,DNA
-,few,TRBV19,TRBJ1-1,CASSPRGGTEAFF,TGTGCCAGTAGTCCTCGGGGAGGGACTGAAGCTTTCTTT
-,-,TRBV10-2,TRBJ1-3,CASQSWSGNTIYF,TGCGCCAGCCAGTCGTGGTCTGGAAACACCATATATTTT
TRBD1,-,TRBV4-2,TRBJ1-5,CASSQETGVPYSNQPQHF,TGTGCCAGCAGCCAAGAAACAGGGGTCCCCTATAGCAATCAGCCCCAGCATTTT
TRBD1,once,TRBV5-8,TRBJ1-6,CASSKDRGSSYNSPLHF,TGTGCCAGCAGCAAGGACAGGGGGTCCTCCTATAATTCACCCCTCCACTTT
-,few,TRBV5-6,TRBJ1-1,CASSPGGSLMNTEAFF,TGTGCCAGCAGTCCCGGGGGAAGTTTAATGAACACTGAAGCTTTCTTT
-,few,TRBV6-1,TRBJ1-5,CASSRQDNQPQHF,TGTGCCAGCAGTAGACAGGATAATCAGCCCCAGCATTTT
TRBD1,few,TRBV4-1,TRBJ1-3,CASSQGQGTGNTIYF,TGCGCCAGCAGCCAAGGACAGGGCACGGGAAACACCATATATTTT
TRBD2,-,TRBV6-1,TRBJ2-5,CASSRGGTREETQYF,TGTGCCAGCAGCCGAGGGGGGACTAGGGAAGAGACCCAGTACTTC
-,-,TRBV29-1,TRBJ1-4,CSVQGQRGEKLFF,TGCAGCGTTCAGGGGCAAAGGGGTGAAAAACTGTTTTTT
-,-,TRBV29-1,TRBJ1-1,CSVGAGPGDTEAFF,TGCAGCGTTGGGGCGGGGCCGGGGGACACTGAAGCTTTCTTT